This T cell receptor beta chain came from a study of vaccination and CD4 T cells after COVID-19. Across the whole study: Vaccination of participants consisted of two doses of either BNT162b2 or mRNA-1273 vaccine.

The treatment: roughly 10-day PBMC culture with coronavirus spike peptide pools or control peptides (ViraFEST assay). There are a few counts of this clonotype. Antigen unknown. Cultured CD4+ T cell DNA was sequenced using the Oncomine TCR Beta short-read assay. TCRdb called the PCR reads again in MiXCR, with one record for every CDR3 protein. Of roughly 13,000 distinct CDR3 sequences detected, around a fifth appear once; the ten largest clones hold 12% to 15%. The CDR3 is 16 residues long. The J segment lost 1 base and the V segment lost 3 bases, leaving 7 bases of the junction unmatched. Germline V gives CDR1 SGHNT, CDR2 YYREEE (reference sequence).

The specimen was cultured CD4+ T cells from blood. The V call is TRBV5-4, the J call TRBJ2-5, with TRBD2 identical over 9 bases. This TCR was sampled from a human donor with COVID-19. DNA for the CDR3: TGTGCCAGCAGCTCAGGTCTAGCGGGGCCCCAAGAGACCCAGTACTTC. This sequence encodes CASSSGLAGPQETQYF.